Sequencing of this TCR beta chain was carried out in a study of blood T cell repertoires in COVID-19. Study-level background: Acute and convalescent COVID-19 samples came from the United States, Italy and Spain.

In the original workflow: The assay estimated nucleated cells by amplifying reference gene primers. The protocol was immunoSEQ multiplex PCR, while the TCRdb copy is restricted to in-frame clones and leaves out a portion. That table furnishes V, J and clone size, whereas the DNA furnished D and trimming. Seen here are fewer than 350,000 clones, approximately 83% observed once, and the top ten hold roughly 1.9%. CDR3 length: 17 amino acids. Germline values: CDR1 SEHNR, CDR2 FQNEAQ (reference sequence). V was clipped by 5 bases and J by 5 bases; unmatched bases: 11. Sequencing was performed on peripheral blood. V gene TRBV7-9 combines with J gene TRBJ2-5; TRBD2 matches at 13 bases. This TCR came from a woman aged 25 to 39 who had recovered from COVID-19. CDR3 protein: CASSPGLAGVGGETQYF. The CDR3 DNA reads as TGTGCCAGCAGCCCCGGACTAGCGGGGGTGGGGGGTGAGACCCAGTACTTC.